This T cell receptor (beta chain) is drawn from a study of T cell changes during pregnancy in multiple sclerosis (dated by TCRdb to the late 2010s). General notes on the study: The study looked at changes in the T cell repertoire across pregnancy in women with multiple sclerosis.

Library prep was done by the immunoSEQ multiplex PCR assay. Held by TCRdb, this immuneACCESS table contains in-frame sequences only and omits some clones. Under half of the omission traces to an unresolved V gene where checked; the cause of the rest is unknown. In this sample the table shows more than 80,000 clones, about 95% of which occur a single time. The top ten clones comprise under 1.2% of the sample. On this clone: No cognate antigen has been identified for it. Per-base quality was not reported, and no clone a single base away is much larger than it.

V loses 1 base at its end and J loses 8 bases; junction bases beyond the gene matches: 8. The germline V gene supplies CDR1 SGHAT and CDR2 FQNNGV. From cysteine to phenylalanine, the CDR3 is 15 amino acids long. The entry retains the CDR3 DNA only, 45 bases that are in frame from base 1. The sequencing here drew on peripheral blood, taken in the second trimester of pregnancy. The chain uses TRBV11-2 and TRBJ1-5, and 7 junctional nucleotides match TRBD1. This receptor was obtained from a female donor with multiple sclerosis, enrolled in a pregnancy study. This receptor carries the CDR3 CASSLGDRTGEPQHF. DNA sequence: TGTGCCAGCAGCTTAGGGGACAGAACTGGGGAGCCCCAGCATTTT.